A selection of T cell receptor beta chains follows, all from one sample in a study of T cell changes during pregnancy in multiple sclerosis. Data came from immunoSEQ multiplex PCR; TCRdb stores just in-frame clones and leaves some out. The data show approximately 30,000 clones, with nearly 90% seen just once and 10% held by the top ten. This material consisted of CD8+ T cells from peripheral blood mononuclear cells, taken in the second trimester of pregnancy. The origin of the receptors is a female donor with multiple sclerosis, enrolled in a pregnancy study. CDR3s include the opening cysteine and the closing phenylalanine or tryptophan. D genes are given only for firm matches. A clone size is listed for some rows: how often the clone was seen (once, few, many), or a class if it is expanded.

TRBV4-1	TRBJ1-5	once	TRBD1	CASSQDPDRAYSNQPQHF	TGCGCCAGCAGCCAAGATCCCGACAGGGCGTATAGCAATCAGCCCCAGCATTTT
TRBV5-6	TRBJ2-1	NA	NA	CASSLGPGGAIYNEQFF	TGTGCCAGCAGCTTGGGCCCGGGGGGCGCCATTTACAATGAGCAGTTCTTC
TRBV5-4	TRBJ2-1	many	NA	CASSLARGRRVSYNEQFF	TGTGCCAGCAGCTTGGCCCGTGGCAGGAGGGTTTCCTACAATGAGCAGTTCTTC
TRBV6-1	TRBJ1-6	NA	TRBD1	CASSEESYRGRAPLHF	TGTGCCAGCAGTGAAGAGTCCTACAGGGGTCGGGCACCCCTCCACTTT
TRBV7-2	TRBJ2-3	NA	NA	CASSSYLDTQYF	TGTGCCAGCAGCTCCTACTTAGATACGCAGTATTTT
TRBV18	TRBJ2-1	NA	TRBD2	CASSPSGGSSYNEQFF	TGTGCCAGCTCTCCCAGCGGGGGGAGCTCCTACAATGAGCAGTTCTTC
TRBV7-9	TRBJ1-1	NA	TRBD1	CASSPDRGHRARTEAFF	TGTGCCAGCAGCCCTGACAGGGGCCACAGGGCAAGAACTGAAGCTTTCTTT
TRBV4-1	TRBJ1-1	NA	NA	CASSQEGVAFF	TGCGCCAGCAGCCAAGAAGGGGTAGCTTTCTTT
TRBV28	TRBJ2-2	few	NA	CASSSHPLNTGELFF	TGTGCCAGCAGTTCTCACCCACTGAACACCGGGGAGCTGTTTTTT
TRBV7-9	TRBJ2-1	NA	TRBD1	CASRPPGTGGGGFDEQFF	TGTGCCAGCAGACCTCCCGGGACAGGGGGCGGCGGTTTCGATGAGCAGTTCTTC
TRBV6-5	TRBJ1-2	NA	NA	CASRSGVPNYGYTF	TGTGCCAGCAGATCAGGGGTCCCAAACTATGGCTACACCTTC
TRBV6-5	TRBJ1-1	NA	NA	CASSPIGSGTEAFF	TGTGCCAGCAGTCCCATAGGAAGCGGCACTGAAGCTTTCTTT
TRBV9	TRBJ2-2	NA	TRBD2	CASSVEERGRRTGELFF	TGTGCCAGCAGCGTAGAGGAGCGGGGGCGGCGCACCGGGGAGCTGTTTTTT
TRBV11-1	TRBJ1-4	once	TRBD1	CASSQDRGNEKLFF	TGTGCCAGCAGCCAGGACAGGGGAAATGAAAAACTGTTTTTT
TRBV27	TRBJ2-5	NA	NA	CASSWTNRETQYF	TGTGCCAGCAGTTGGACAAACCGGGAGACCCAGTACTTC
TRBV5-4	TRBJ2-7	few	NA	CASSFGQEGAEQYF	TGTGCCAGCAGCTTTGGACAGGAGGGGGCCGAGCAGTACTTC
TRBV19	TRBJ2-7	NA	NA	CASSITAGLTYEQYF	TGTGCCAGTAGTATTACGGCAGGCCTTACCTACGAGCAGTACTTC
TRBV9	TRBJ1-2	NA	NA	CASSVGAEGGYTF	TGTGCCAGCAGCGTAGGGGCAGAAGGTGGCTACACCTTC
TRBV6-4	TRBJ2-2	NA	NA	CASSDSTANTGELFF	TGTGCCAGCAGTGACTCTACAGCGAACACCGGGGAGCTGTTTTTT
TRBV10-3	TRBJ2-1	once	TRBD2	CAITREAGGEFEQFF	TGTGCCATCACCCGCGAAGCGGGGGGAGAATTTGAGCAGTTCTTC
TRBV6-1	TRBJ2-1	NA	NA	CASSEQRWGNNEQFF	TGTGCCAGCAGTGAACAGCGGTGGGGAAACAATGAGCAGTTCTTC
TRBV11-2	TRBJ1-1	NA	NA	CASSFPPAGLTEAFF	TGTGCCAGCAGCTTCCCACCGGCAGGGTTAACTGAAGCTTTCTTT
TRBV6-6	TRBJ1-5	few	TRBD1	CASSYSPGQGNQPQHF	TGTGCCAGCAGTTACAGTCCGGGACAGGGCAATCAGCCCCAGCATTTT
TRBV9	TRBJ1-4	NA	NA	CASSAPGQGINEKLFF	TGTGCCAGCAGCGCACCTGGGCAGGGGATTAATGAAAAGCTGTTTTTT
TRBV7-2	TRBJ2-7	NA	TRBD2	CASSLASGRPYEQYF	TGTGCCAGCAGCTTAGCGAGCGGGAGACCCTACGAGCAGTACTTC
TRBV7-9	TRBJ2-5	NA	NA	CASVRGQETQYF	TGTGCCAGCGTGAGGGGGCAAGAGACCCAGTACTTC
TRBV7-9	TRBJ1-2	few	TRBD1	CASSLLGTGYGYTF	TGTGCCAGCAGCTTATTGGGGACAGGCTATGGCTACACCTTC
TRBV7-6	TRBJ2-7	NA	NA	CASSSPGEQYF	TGTGCCAGCAGCTCCCCAGGGGAGCAGTACTTC
TRBV29-1	TRBJ2-1	NA	TRBD2	CSVVAGGPGNEQFF	TGCAGCGTTGTAGCGGGGGGGCCGGGGAATGAGCAGTTCTTC
TRBV25-1	TRBJ2-7	NA	TRBD2	CASNSAGGEQYF	TGTGCCAGCAATTCCGCGGGGGGGGAGCAGTACTTC
TRBV7-9	TRBJ2-1	NA	TRBD2	CASRGTSGGNEQFF	TGTGCCAGCAGGGGGACTAGCGGGGGCAATGAGCAGTTCTTC
TRBV5-1	TRBJ2-7	NA	NA	CASSFQGLYEQYF	TGCGCCAGCAGCTTCCAGGGGTTGTACGAGCAGTACTTC
TRBV6-4	TRBJ2-3	NA	NA	CASSDSTTDTQYF	TGTGCCAGCAGTGACTCGACAACAGATACGCAGTATTTT
TRBV9	TRBJ2-1	NA	TRBD2	CASSVDGGGEQFF	TGTGCCAGCAGCGTAGATGGGGGAGGGGAGCAGTTCTTC
TRBV27	TRBJ2-7	NA	TRBD1	CASSPRQGSYEQYF	TGTGCCAGCAGCCCGAGACAGGGTTCCTACGAGCAGTACTTC
TRBV5-1	TRBJ1-4	NA	NA	CASTPGLGLEKLFF	TGCGCCAGCACCCCCGGGCTCGGACTCGAAAAACTGTTTTTT
TRBV28	TRBJ2-7	NA	TRBD2	CASRGTSGSLSEQYF	TGTGCCAGCAGAGGTACTAGCGGGAGTCTTTCAGAGCAGTACTTC
TRBV2	TRBJ2-4	NA	TRBD1	CASSEPPRVKGARAKNIQYF	TGTGCCAGCAGTGAACCCCCCCGTGTAAAGGGGGCGCGGGCCAAAAACATTCAGTACTTC
TRBV9	TRBJ1-4	NA	NA	CASSVGGEREKLFF	TGTGCCAGCAGCGTAGGGGGGGAACGTGAAAAACTGTTTTTT
TRBV7-8	TRBJ2-5	NA	TRBD2	CASTLGGNQETQYF	TGTGCCAGCACCTTGGGGGGGAACCAAGAGACCCAGTACTTC
TRBV10-3	TRBJ2-2	NA	TRBD2	CAISEFPGLASVKFDTGELFF	TGTGCCATCAGTGAGTTTCCGGGACTAGCGTCAGTAAAGTTTGACACCGGGGAGCTGTTTTTT
TRBV28	TRBJ1-6	NA	TRBD1	CASSPTGIGPPLHF	TGTGCCAGCAGCCCGACAGGGATCGGTCCACCCCTCCACTTT
TRBV28	TRBJ1-1	NA	NA	CASSLEGNTEAFF	TGTGCCAGCAGTTTGGAGGGGAACACTGAAGCTTTCTTT
TRBV18	TRBJ2-4	once	NA	CASSPSSGHLAKNIQYF	TGTGCCAGCTCACCGAGTTCAGGACACCTAGCCAAAAACATTCAGTACTTC
TRBV4-1	TRBJ2-3	NA	NA	CASSQDDRAGVSTDTQYF	TGCGCCAGCAGCCAAGATGACCGGGCAGGGGTAAGCACAGATACGCAGTATTTT
TRBV10-3	TRBJ1-1	NA	NA	CAISEAGKILGLNTEAFF	TGTGCCATCAGTGAGGCAGGAAAAATCCTTGGGCTGAACACTGAAGCTTTCTTT
TRBV2	TRBJ2-7	NA	NA	CASSEGEGRRVEQYF	TGTGCCAGCAGTGAAGGAGAAGGAAGGAGGGTCGAGCAGTACTTC
TRBV29-1	TRBJ1-1	NA	TRBD1	CSVAHSGTGTMYNTEAFF	TGCAGCGTAGCGCACTCCGGGACAGGGACCATGTACAACACTGAAGCTTTCTTT
TRBV7-2	TRBJ2-1	NA	TRBD1	CASSADRGRSNEQFF	TGTGCCAGCAGCGCAGACAGGGGGCGGTCCAATGAGCAGTTCTTC
TRBV27	TRBJ1-5	NA	NA	CASSLRPRNQPQHF	TGTGCCAGCAGTTTAAGACCGAGGAATCAGCCCCAGCATTTT